These T cell receptor beta chains were read from a single sample in a study of CD8 T cells in Susac syndrome. Via MiXCR, TCRdb re-called the immunoSEQ multiplex PCR reads, giving one row per CDR3 protein. This table has approximately 190,000 distinct CDR3 sequences, 90% to 95% appearing once. Input material: CD4+ T cells from PBMCs. Receptor source: a human donor with multiple sclerosis. The CDR3 runs from the conserved cysteine through the conserved F or W. Fields, in order: J gene, D gene, clone size, V gene, CDR3 DNA, CDR3 protein. A D gene is named only where the DNA matches it firmly. Not all rows give a size; the values are once, few, many and, for expanded clones, a class.

TRBJ1-2,.,.,TRBV12-3/TRBV12-4,TGTGCCAGCAGTTCGCCCACGGTGAACTATGGCTACACCTTC,CASSSPTVNYGYTF
TRBJ2-2,.,.,TRBV20-1,TGCAGTGCTAGAGATGGCAAGGGCACCGGGGAGCTGTTTTTT,CSARDGKGTGELFF
TRBJ2-5,TRBD2,.,TRBV5-1,TGCGCCAGCAGCCCCCGGCGGGCTAGCGGGAGCGATGTGACCCAGTACTTC,CASSPRRASGSDVTQYF
TRBJ2-1,.,.,TRBV2,TGTGCCAGCAACCGACAGGTATCCTACAATGAGCAGTTCTTC,CASNRQVSYNEQFF
TRBJ1-2,TRBD1,.,TRBV24-1,TGTGCCACCAGTGCCGAGGACAGGGGTGTCTATGGCTACACCTTC,CATSAEDRGVYGYTF
TRBJ2-7,TRBD2,.,TRBV6-2/TRBV6-3,TGTGCCAGCAGTTGGAGCGGGACCTACGAGCAGTACTTC,CASSWSGTYEQYF
TRBJ2-1,.,.,TRBV7-3,TGTGCCAGCAGCCCCAGATCGGGCCGTAATGGGGTGCAGTTCTTC,CASSPRSGRNGVQFF
TRBJ2-1,.,.,TRBV18,TGTGCCAGCTCACCTCAGGGTCGGGGATACAATGAGCAGTTCTTC,CASSPQGRGYNEQFF
TRBJ1-1,.,.,TRBV3-1,TGTGCCAGCAGCCCGGGACGGTTGAACACTGAAGCTTTCTTT,CASSPGRLNTEAFF
TRBJ2-6,.,.,TRBV9,TGTGCCAGCAGCCCTACATCAGAGGCCAACGTCCTGACTTTC,CASSPTSEANVLTF
TRBJ2-1,.,.,TRBV29-1,TGCAGCGTGGGCGGGGGACAATACAATGAGCAGTTCTTC,CSVGGGQYNEQFF
TRBJ2-1,.,.,TRBV5-1,TGCGCCAGCAGCTTGGTTGGGCTAGATCCATCCAATGAGCAGTTCTTC,CASSLVGLDPSNEQFF
TRBJ1-5,TRBD1,.,TRBV7-9,TGTGCCAGCAGCTTCCAGGGGGGCAATCAGCCCCAGCATTTT,CASSFQGGNQPQHF
TRBJ2-5,TRBD2,.,TRBV5-1,TGCGCCAGCAGCCCGTCCGGGACTAGCGGCCAAGAGACCCAGTACTTC,CASSPSGTSGQETQYF
TRBJ1-5,.,.,TRBV7-9,TGTGCCAGCAGCTTAGGGGGCGGGGACCCAAATCAGCCCCAGCATTTT,CASSLGGGDPNQPQHF
TRBJ2-1,TRBD2,.,TRBV20-1,TGCAGTGCTAGAGATCTCACTAGCGGTGTACATGAGCAGTTCTTC,CSARDLTSGVHEQFF
TRBJ2-3,.,.,TRBV20-1,TGCAGTGCTAGAGATCCAGGGGTCGGCACAGATACGCAGTATTTT,CSARDPGVGTDTQYF
TRBJ2-3,TRBD2,.,TRBV6-1,TGTGCCAGCGCCAAGGAAAGAACTAGCGGAAACACAGATACGCAGTATTTT,CASAKERTSGNTDTQYF
TRBJ1-4,.,.,TRBV20-1,TGCAGTGCCCAGAAGGCCCGCGGGCTGTTTTTT,CSAQKARGLFF
TRBJ2-5,.,.,TRBV20-1,TGCAGTGCTAGAGATCAGGGACTGATAAAAATCGAAGAGACCCAGTACTTC,CSARDQGLIKIEETQYF
TRBJ2-5,TRBD2,.,TRBV18,TGTGCCAGCTCAGGCTCTAGCGGACCCCAAGAGACCCAGTACTTC,CASSGSSGPQETQYF
TRBJ1-1,TRBD1,.,TRBV20-1,TGCAGTGCTAGGCGGACAGGCTACACTGAAGCTTTCTTT,CSARRTGYTEAFF
TRBJ2-3,TRBD2,.,TRBV5-1,TGCGCCAGCAGCTTGGGACTAGCGGCTTCTAGCACAGATACGCAGTATTTT,CASSLGLAASSTDTQYF
TRBJ2-5,TRBD1,.,TRBV11-2,TGTGCCAGCAGCTCCGACAGGGGGCAGGAGACCCAGTACTTC,CASSSDRGQETQYF
TRBJ2-7,TRBD2,.,TRBV7-8,TGTGCCAGCAGCTGGGGACTAGCGGGGGGTACCTACGAGCAGTACTTC,CASSWGLAGGTYEQYF
TRBJ1-6,.,.,TRBV4-2,TGTGCCAGCAGCCAAGAAATCTGGGAACGCTCACCCCTCCACTTT,CASSQEIWERSPLHF
TRBJ2-7,TRBD1,.,TRBV9,TGTGCCAGCAGCTTGACAGGGGGCGCGGTTGGAGCCGAGCAGTACTTC,CASSLTGGAVGAEQYF
TRBJ2-7,TRBD1,.,TRBV30,TGTGCCTGGAGTCCCGGGACAGGATCCTACGAGCAGTACTTC,CAWSPGTGSYEQYF
TRBJ2-1,.,.,TRBV30,TGTGCCTGGAGGGGGGACTCCTACAATGAGCAGTTCTTC,CAWRGDSYNEQFF
TRBJ2-5,.,.,TRBV18,TGTGCCAGCTCACCCCTGGAAGGGACCCAGTACTTC,CASSPLEGTQYF
TRBJ2-5,.,.,TRBV7-2,TGTGCCAGCAGCTTACACGGTCAAGAGACCCAGTACTTC,CASSLHGQETQYF
TRBJ1-5,.,.,TRBV20-1,TGCAGTGTTCAGGGAAATAGCAATCAGCCCCAGCATTTT,CSVQGNSNQPQHF
TRBJ2-2,.,.,TRBV7-2,TGTGCCAGCCGCCCGATCGGACTCACGAACACCGGGGAGCTGTTTTTT,CASRPIGLTNTGELFF
TRBJ1-2,.,.,TRBV6-5,TGTGCCAGCTCCCCCGTGGAGCCTTTCTATGGCTACACCTTC,CASSPVEPFYGYTF
TRBJ2-3,TRBD2,.,TRBV3-1,TGTGCCAGCAGCCAATCGGGAGGGCCCGATACGCAGTATTTT,CASSQSGGPDTQYF
TRBJ2-7,.,.,TRBV18,TGTGCCAGCTCACCACCGCAGGGATACGAGCAGTACTTC,CASSPPQGYEQYF
TRBJ2-1,TRBD2,.,TRBV20-1,TGCAGTGCCCAGGGCCTAGCGGGAGTATCCTACAATGAGCAGTTCTTC,CSAQGLAGVSYNEQFF
TRBJ1-5,.,.,TRBV19,TGTGCCAGTACAATAAGCAATCAGCCCCAGCATTTT,CASTISNQPQHF
TRBJ1-1,.,once,TRBV6-6,TGTGCCAGCAGTTACAGCCGACAGGAAGCTTTCTTT,CASSYSRQEAFF
TRBJ2-5,TRBD2,.,TRBV2,TGTGCCAGCAGTGATGGGACTAGCGTATGGGAGACCCAGTACTTC,CASSDGTSVWETQYF
TRBJ2-5,.,.,TRBV5-1,TGCGCCAGCAGCTTGGCCCCACAGGGCGAGACCCAGTACTTC,CASSLAPQGETQYF